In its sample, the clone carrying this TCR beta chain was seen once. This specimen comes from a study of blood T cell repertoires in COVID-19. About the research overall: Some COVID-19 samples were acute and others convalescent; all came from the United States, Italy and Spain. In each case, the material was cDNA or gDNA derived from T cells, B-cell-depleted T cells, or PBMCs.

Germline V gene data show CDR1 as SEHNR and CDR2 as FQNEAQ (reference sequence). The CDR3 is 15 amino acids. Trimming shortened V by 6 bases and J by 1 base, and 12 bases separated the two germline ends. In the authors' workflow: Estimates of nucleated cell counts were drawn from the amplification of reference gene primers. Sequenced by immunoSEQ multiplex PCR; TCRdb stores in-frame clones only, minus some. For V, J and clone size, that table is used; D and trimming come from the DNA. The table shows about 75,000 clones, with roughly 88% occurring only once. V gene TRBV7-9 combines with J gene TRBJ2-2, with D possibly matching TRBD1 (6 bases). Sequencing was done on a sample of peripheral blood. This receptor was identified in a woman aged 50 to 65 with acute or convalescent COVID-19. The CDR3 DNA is TGTGCCAGCAGACCGGGACATCTGAACACCGGGGAGCTGTTTTTT. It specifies CASRPGHLNTGELFF.